The 25 T cell receptor beta chains in this list originate from one sample, sequenced in a study of PD-1 blockade in classical Hodgkin lymphoma. All patients relapsed after autologous stem cell transplantation, and brentuximab vedotin exposure varied. Assay: immunoSEQ multiplex PCR; the TCRdb copy retains only in-frame clones and omits some. The table shows tens of thousands of clones, with approximately 80% occurring only once. The sample here was peripheral blood mononuclear cells (PBMCs), taken before the second cycle of nivolumab. These receptors all stem from a human donor with classical Hodgkin lymphoma.

This clone was observed a single time. The chain recombines TRBV29-1 with TRBJ2-7; the match to TRBD2 covers 15 bases. The CDR3 covers 18 residues. V was pared by 7 bases and J by 0 bases, with 13 bases of the junction left unmatched. CDR1 and CDR2 (germline): SQVTM, ANQGSEA. The CDR3: CSAITGTSGGRSSYEQYF. The CDR3 nucleotides are TGCAGCGCCATTACCGGGACTAGCGGGGGGCGAAGCTCCTACGAGCAGTACTTC.

The rearrangement links TRBV6-5 to TRBJ1-2, with 12 bases aligning to TRBD1. This CDR3 contains 15 residues. Germline CDR1 MNHEY, CDR2 SVGAGI. With 6 bases clipped from V and 4 bases from J, the junction kept 6 bases outside the gene matches. CDR3 loop: CASRGDRGRFYGYTF. The CDR3 DNA sequence: TGTGCCAGCAGAGGGGACAGGGGGCGCTTCTATGGCTACACCTTC.

This clone was counted a single time. The J gene is TRBJ2-3, the V gene TRBV7-9, with 8 bases that match TRBD1. Germline CDR1 and CDR2: SEHNR and FQNEAQ (reference sequence). This CDR3 has 14 residues. The junction had 3 bases not matched to a gene; V was cut back by 5 bases and J by 2 bases. CDR3 nucleotide sequence: TGTGCCAGCAGCCGGACAGGGCTCACAGATACGCAGTATTTT. Translating it yields CASSRTGLTDTQYF.

The CDR3 nucleotides are TGTGCCAGCAGCTTAGGGAGTCTAGCGGGGGCCCTTCGGGGAGTAGATACGCAGTATTTT. Amino acid sequence: CASSLGSLAGALRGVDTQYF. The chain carries TRBV13 and TRBJ2-3; 10 nucleotides line up with TRBD2. Looked up from germline, CDR1 is PRHDT and CDR2 is FYEKMQ (reference sequence). The junction had 17 bases not matched to a gene; V was cut back by 0 bases and J by 5 bases. This CDR3 spans 20 amino acids.

The V call is TRBV21-1, the J call TRBJ2-2; the table's D call TRBD2 went unverified against the DNA. TRBV21-1 is a known pseudogene. This CDR3 spans 18 amino acids. The CDR3 DNA reads TGTGCCAGCAGCCCCGGGACTAGCGGGGGGCTGGGGACCGGGGAGCTGTTTTTT. Amino acid sequence: CASSPGTSGGLGTGELFF.

This sequence joins TRBV9 and TRBJ1-1, with unresolved D. Looked up from germline, CDR1 is SGDLS and CDR2 is YYNGEE. The V gene lost 1 base and the J gene lost 1 base, with 5 bases spanning the gap. The CDR3 loop spans 13 amino acids. The chain's CDR3 is CASSVSGNTEAFF. CDR3 sequence (DNA): TGTGCCAGCAGCGTATCAGGGAACACTGAAGCTTTCTTT.

The chain carries TRBV19 and TRBJ1-4; 9 bases fit TRBD1. V gave up 10 bases and J gave up 4 bases; unmatched junction bases: 10. Germline V CDR1 and CDR2: LNHDA, SQIVND (reference sequence). The CDR3 sequence is 15 residues long. The CDR3 region has the DNA TGTGCCACCTCAGCTGGGACAGGGAATAATGAAAAACTGTTTTTT. This sequence encodes CATSAGTGNNEKLFF. Variable domain in full (rest from reference TRBV19 and TRBJ1-4): DGGITQSPKYLFRKEGQNVTLSCEQNLNHDAMYWYRQDPGQGLRLIYYSQIVNDFQKGDIAEGYSVSREKKESFPLTVTSAQKNPTAFYLCATSAGTGNNEKLFFGSGTQLSVL.

The genes are TRBV4-3 and TRBJ2-6; D not resolved. The CDR3 length is 15 residues. Deletions cut 0 bases from V and 1 base from J, with 4 bases between. Germline V gives CDR1 LGHNA, CDR2 YSLEER. The CDR3: CASSQESSGANVLTF. The CDR3 DNA is TGCGCCAGCAGCCAAGAGTCGTCTGGGGCCAACGTCCTGACTTTC.

This clone has only a few counts. V and J are TRBV6-5 and TRBJ2-7, with D unclear. Germline lookup yields CDR1 MNHEY and CDR2 SVGAGI. The CDR3 extends over 11 amino acids. Trimming took 6 bases from V and 4 from J, leaving 7 bases between them. In nucleotides, the CDR3 is TGTGCCAGCAGGGAGAAATACGAGCAGTACTTC. This translates into CASREKYEQYF.

The chain carries TRBV5-1 and TRBJ2-1; 8 bases align to TRBD1. The CDR3 has 20 amino acids. Looked up from germline, CDR1 is SGHRS and CDR2 is YFSETQ. With V trimmed by 4 bases and J by 0 bases, 18 bases remained unmatched. This CDR3 is CASSIAGGQVYGDSYNEQFF. The CDR3 DNA reads TGCGCCAGCAGCATCGCAGGGGGACAGGTCTATGGGGACTCCTACAATGAGCAGTTCTTC.

This chain joins TRBV5-8 and TRBJ1-1, with a possible D match to TRBD1 (5 bases). CDR1 is SGHTS, CDR2 YDEGEE, per germline. Trimming took 3 bases from V and 0 from J, leaving 15 bases between them. The CDR3 runs to 16 residues. Here the CDR3 reads CASSSRQRSMNTEAFF. CDR3 nucleotide sequence: TGTGCCAGCAGCTCCCGACAGAGGTCCATGAACACTGAAGCTTTCTTT.

DNA of the CDR3: TGCGCCAGCAGCCTCCTGGAGGGCGGGGGAACTGAAGCTTTCTTT. Translated, it gives CASSLLEGGGTEAFF. The genes are TRBV4-1 and TRBJ1-1, with D possibly matching TRBD1 (5 bases). V was clipped by 4 bases and J by 5 bases, with 17 bases between them. The CDR3 covers 15 residues. The germline V gene has CDR1 MGHRA and CDR2 YSYEKL.

The V call is TRBV7-2, the J call TRBJ1-1; no firm D call. Germline V gives CDR1 SGHTA, CDR2 FQGNSA. The V and J ends lost 6 bases and 1 base respectively, with 15 bases between them. The CDR3 runs 15 residues. The CDR3 spells CASSLDPAQNTEAFF. In nucleotides, the CDR3 is TGTGCCAGCAGTCTCGATCCAGCACAGAACACTGAAGCTTTCTTT.

The CDR3 nucleotides are TGTGCCAGCAGTGAGGGGCAGAGCCTTAGCACAGATACGCAGTATTTT. The encoded protein is CASSEGQSLSTDTQYF. J is TRBJ2-3 and V is TRBV27; either TRBD1 or TRBD2 may supply D (5 bases each). There are 16 residues in the CDR3. CDR1 and CDR2 (germline): MNHEY, SMNVEV (reference sequence). Deletions cut 5 bases from V and 0 bases from J, with 15 bases between.

This chain links TRBV10-3 with TRBJ1-6; tentatively, D is TRBD1 (6 bases). Trimming removed 6 bases at V and 5 bases at J, with 14 bases between. Germline V gene sequence: CDR1 ENHRY, CDR2 SYGVKD. The CDR3 consists of 15 residues. DNA for the CDR3: TGTGCCATCAGGTTCAGACAGGAGAATAATTCACCCCTCCACTTT. This translates into CAIRFRQENNSPLHF.

This sequence joins TRBV21-1 and TRBJ1-1; the table's D call TRBD1 went unverified against the DNA. TRBV21-1 counts as a pseudogene. The CDR3 consists of 16 residues. CDR3 residues: CASSLRPPGENTEAFF. The CDR3, as DNA: TGTGCCAGCAGCCTGAGGCCCCCAGGGGAGAACACTGAAGCTTTCTTT.

The rearrangement joins TRBV4-3 to TRBJ2-5; 12 bases fit TRBD2. After removal of 0 bases from V and 13 bases from J, the junction contained 15 bases not matched to a gene. From germline, CDR1 is LGHNA and CDR2 YSLEER. The CDR3 is 17 amino acids. The chain's CDR3 is CASSQDLSLAGGQEMYF. The DNA of the CDR3 is TGCGCCAGCAGCCAAGATCTTTCGCTAGCGGGGGGGCAGGAGATGTACTTC.

The V call is TRBV11-2, the J call TRBJ2-7, with 9 bases lining up with TRBD1. This CDR3 has 13 amino acids. Trimming removed 8 bases from V and 1 base from J; junction bases left unmatched: 3. Germline values: CDR1 SGHAT, CDR2 FQNNGV. This chain's CDR3 is CASAGTGSYEQYF. CDR3 nucleotides: TGTGCCAGCGCCGGGACAGGGTCCTACGAGCAGTACTTC.

The gene calls are TRBV28 and TRBJ2-3, with 11 bases aligning to TRBD2. Germline trimming cut 6 bases from V and 0 bases from J; bases unmatched to any gene: 5. Looked up from germline, CDR1 is MDHEN and CDR2 is SYDVKM. CDR3 size: 16 residues. The CDR3 nucleotides are TGTGCCAGCAGGCCGGGACTAGCGGATAGCACAGATACGCAGTATTTT. Translated: CASRPGLADSTDTQYF.

The J gene is TRBJ2-7, the V gene TRBV28; 9 bases match TRBD1. J gave up 4 bases and V 7 bases, and 8 bases lay outside the gene matches. The CDR3 sequence is 14 residues long. Germline CDR1 and CDR2: MDHEN and SYDVKM. This CDR3 is CASTARGQGYEQYF. The CDR3 nucleotides are TGTGCCAGCACCGCGAGGGGACAGGGATACGAGCAGTACTTC.

The CDR3 nucleotides are TGTGCCAGCAGCCAAGAGGGCAGGGAAGACGAGCAGTACTTC. Translating gives CASSQEGREDEQYF. This chain uses TRBV4-2 with TRBJ2-7; D is possibly TRBD1 (5 bases). The CDR3 contains 14 residues. Trimming took 0 bases from V and 5 from J, leaving 11 bases between them. CDR1 and CDR2 (germline): LGHNA, YNFKEQ.

This sequence joins TRBV6-5 and TRBJ1-3; D is uncertain. Germline V gene data show CDR1 as MNHEY and CDR2 as SVGAGI. The CDR3 extends over 13 amino acids. Trimming pared 6 bases from V and 1 base from J, leaving 7 bases between. The CDR3 coding sequence is TGTGCCAGCAGGGAGAGATCTGGAAACACCATATATTTT. Amino acid sequence: CASRERSGNTIYF.

The chain couples TRBV29-1 to TRBJ1-1; D gene uncertain. This CDR3 is 12 amino acids long. CDR1 SQVTM and CDR2 ANQGSEA come from the germline V gene. Between the trimmed V and J ends, which lost 7 bases and 1 base, there was a span of 10 bases. CDR3 bases: TGCAGCGCATGTTTGGGGAACACTGAAGCTTTCTTT. Amino acid sequence: CSACLGNTEAFF.

The V gene is TRBV2, the J gene TRBJ2-7; 11 positions match TRBD1. This CDR3 has 13 amino acids. J lost 6 bases, V lost 8 bases, and 6 bases had no gene match. Germline V lookup: CDR1 SNHLY, CDR2 FYNNEI. The CDR3 loop reads CASEGDRGFEQYF. Here the CDR3 DNA reads TGTGCCAGCGAGGGGGACAGGGGGTTCGAGCAGTACTTC.

The chain recombines TRBV18 with TRBJ2-5; D is undetermined. The V gene lost 0 bases and the J gene lost 4 bases, with 9 bases spanning the gap. Germline V CDR1 and CDR2: KGHSH, LQKENI. The CDR3 contains 14 residues. The CDR3 nucleotides are TGTGCCAGCTCACCACCGGAAGGGCGAGAGACCCAGTACTTC. Its protein is CASSPPEGRETQYF.